This note documents a single TCR beta chain sequence. Its target is unknown. These data belong to a study of OX40 agonist ivuxolimab in advanced cancers. For the study at large: The patients' treatment was ivuxolimab, an agonistic anti-OX40 (CD134) antibody. General study points: In a subset of nonresponders, normalized T-cell clonal expansion was also low.

Trimming pared 6 bases from V and 2 bases from J, leaving 14 bases between. The germline V gene encodes CDR1 SGHTA and CDR2 FQGTGA. The CDR3 length is 15 residues. Profiling relied on immunoSEQ multiplex PCR, and the TCRdb table lists in-frame clones only, not all of them. The sample carries about 30,000 clones, about 82% recorded once. The V call is TRBV7-3, the J call TRBJ1-3; possible D gene TRBD1, 5 bases. The TCR was taken from an adult with an advanced solid tumor such as melanoma, head and neck, liver or kidney cancer. The input for sequencing was CD4+ or CD8+ T cells sorted from blood, taken in a trial of the OX40 agonist ivuxolimab. The CDR3 nucleotides are TGTGCCAGCAGTCAAGTGGGAGGGGCTGGAAACACCATATATTTT. This translates into CASSQVGGAGNTIYF.